This T cell receptor beta chain is drawn from a study of T cell responses to AZD1222 COVID-19 vaccine. The CDR3 has 16 amino acids. Per germline, CDR1 MDHEN and CDR2 SYDVKM. V was cut by 6 bases and J by 1 base, with 18 bases left in between. Worth noting for this clone: Its target is unknown.

Study-wide points: No repertoire was sampled before or during the peak T cell response, only after it. Close to half of all spike-specific TCRs reportedly target regions of the variants that are unmutated. The sample set comprised mostly white British donors with more females, and clonal diversity was possibly underestimated. With two AZD1222 doses given, Spike-specific TCR breadth and depth both rose.

Some clones are missing from TCRdb's copy, which holds only in-frame ones; the method was immunoSEQ multiplex PCR. This table holds 100,000 or so clones, more than 90% found once. The receptor's source is an adult in good health. The rearrangement links TRBV28 to TRBJ1-1, with unresolved D. Here the sequenced sample was peripheral blood, taken on day 0 of AZD1222 vaccination. This CDR3 is CASRLRAPGWNTEAFF. CDR3 nucleotide sequence: TGTGCCAGCAGACTCCGGGCCCCCGGATGGAACACTGAAGCTTTCTTT.